These 8 T cell receptor beta chains originate from one sample sequenced in a study of monozygotic twins with inflammatory bowel disease. TCRdb re-called the 5' RACE reads; every CDR3 protein appears as one record, without DNA. Its table lists more than 350,000 distinct CDR3 sequences. The sample consisted of blood. These TCRs come from a human donor with ulcerative colitis or Crohn's disease, or a healthy co-twin of an affected twin (not recorded which).

The chain combines TRBV7-2 with TRBJ2-1; TCRdb proposes TRBD1, but this gene call is untestable without DNA. This CDR3 has 16 residues. Per the germline V gene, CDR1 is SGHTA and CDR2 is FQGNSA. Here the CDR3 reads CASSVMGPTGGNEQFF.

This sequence joins TRBV3-1 and TRBJ2-7; there is no DNA to check the TCRdb D call of TRBD1. Germline CDR1 and CDR2: LGHDT and YNNKEL (reference sequence). The CDR3 sequence is 15 residues long. The CDR3 sequence: CASSQVGTGTYEQYF.

This chain links TRBV4-2 with TRBJ2-2; TCRdb selects TRBD1, and the lack of DNA leaves this call unchecked. The CDR3 is 16 residues long. The germline V gene has CDR1 LGHNA and CDR2 YNFKEQ. CDR3 in amino acids: CASSQGSGGITGELFF.

The chain has TRBV3-1 and TRBJ1-1; TCRdb gives TRBD1 as the D gene, but with no DNA this cannot be confirmed. This CDR3 has 19 residues. In germline, CDR1 is LGHDT, CDR2 YNNKEL (reference sequence). The CDR3 sequence: CASSQGGVGVLGLNTEAFF.

The J gene is TRBJ1-4, the V gene TRBV4-1. This CDR3 contains 12 residues. The germline gives CDR1 MGHRA, CDR2 YSYEKL. The CDR3 sequence is CASSQDLSQLFF.

CDR3: CASSLGSGGRTSTNEQFF. The V gene is TRBV7-8, the J gene TRBJ2-1; there is no DNA to check the TCRdb D call of TRBD2. CDR1 and CDR2 from the germline V gene are SGHVS and FQNEAQ. The CDR3 covers 18 residues.

The rearrangement links TRBV6-1 to TRBJ1-1; TCRdb reports TRBD1, a call that lacks DNA to check it against. The CDR3 runs to 15 residues. The germline V gene encodes CDR1 MNHNS and CDR2 SASEGT. CDR3 in amino acids: CASSEGTAMNTEAFF.

This chain links TRBV11-1 with TRBJ1-1; as DNA is missing, the TRBD1 call by TCRdb cannot be tested. The germline CDR1 and CDR2 sequences are SGHAT and FQDESV (reference sequence). The length of the CDR3 is 14 residues. CDR3 residues: CASSLYAGGTEAFF.